Listed below are T cell receptor beta chains from one sample, sequenced in a study of control samples from healthy donors and cancer patients. The table came from immunoSEQ multiplex PCR; TCRdb's copy has only in-frame clones and leaves some out. Among about 51,000 clones listed, 80% were seen once. The sample comprised blood. The receptors derive from a man in his sixties or seventies in good health. The CDR3 runs from the conserved cysteine through the conserved F or W. D genes are given only for firm matches. Expanded clones get a size class; other rows say once, few or many, or leave the size out.

15 TRBJ1-6 TRBV6-5 few TRBD1 TGTGCCAGCAGCGGACAGGGTTTGAATTATTCACCCCTCCACTTT CASSGQGLNYSPLHF
16 TRBJ2-6 TRBV10-3 - - TGTGCCATACCGGGACACATCTCTGAGGGGGCCAACGTCCTGACTTTC CAIPGHISEGANVLTF
16 TRBJ2-7 TRBV4-1 - TRBD2 TGCGCCAGCAGCCAAGTAATATTAGCGGGTTCCTACGAGCAGTACTTC CASSQVILAGSYEQYF
14 TRBJ2-1 TRBV3-1/TRBV3-2 - TRBD2 TGTGCCAGCAGCCCTAGACTAGCGGGAGTTGAGCAGTTCTTC CASSPRLAGVEQFF
14 TRBJ2-4 TRBV5-4 - - TGTGCCAGCAGCCATTCGAGGCAGGGATCCATTCAGTACTTC CASSHSRQGSIQYF
12 TRBJ2-2 TRBV19 - - TGTGCCAGTAGTATCGGCACCGGGGAGCTGTTTTTT CASSIGTGELFF
15 TRBJ1-1 TRBV12-5 - - TGTGCTAGTGGGCTATGGGGGGGCTCGAACACTGAAGCTTTCTTT CASGLWGGSNTEAFF
16 TRBJ2-5 TRBV18 - - TGTGCCAGCTCCCTCGTTAGGGACACCCGCCAAGAGACCCAGTACTTC CASSLVRDTRQETQYF
13 TRBJ1-3 TRBV7-9 few - TGTGCCAGCAGCTTAGGCTCTGGAAACACCATATATTTT CASSLGSGNTIYF
15 TRBJ2-2 TRBV4-2 - - TGTGCCAGCAGCCAAGGGGACGATTTCACCGGGGAGCTGTTTTTT CASSQGDDFTGELFF
13 TRBJ1-5 TRBV5-1 - - TGCGCCAGCAGCTTGGATGTCTATCAGCCCCAGCATTTT CASSLDVYQPQHF
15 TRBJ2-2 TRBV5-1 - - TGCGCCAGCCACTCGGGGCTCTCTAACACCGGGGAGCTGTTTTTT CASHSGLSNTGELFF
15 TRBJ2-3 TRBV19 - TRBD1 TGTGCCAGTAGTATGGAGACAGGGGGCGGTGGTACGCAGTATTTT CASSMETGGGGTQYF
14 TRBJ1-1 TRBV5-8 - TRBD1 TGTGCCAGCAGCTCCGGGACAGAGAACACTGAAGCTTTCTTT CASSSGTENTEAFF
14 TRBJ1-4 TRBV2 - - TGTGCCAGCAGTGATAGGGTGGCTAATGAAAAACTGTTTTTT CASSDRVANEKLFF
15 TRBJ2-3 TRBV5-1 once - TGCGCCAGCGGACAACAGGGAGGCGGGACAGATACGCAGTATTTT CASGQQGGGTDTQYF
15 TRBJ1-5 TRBV19 - TRBD1 TGTGCCAGTAGTAGGGACAGGGGAAATTATCAGCCCCAGCATTTT CASSRDRGNYQPQHF
16 TRBJ1-5 TRBV19 - - TGTGCCAGTAGGGGGAGGCAGGGGAGACCCAATCAGCCCCAGCATTTT CASRGRQGRPNQPQHF
15 TRBJ1-1 TRBV14 - - TGTGCCAGCAGCCAAGAACGAAAGGGAAGGACTGAAGCTTTCTTT CASSQERKGRTEAFF
16 TRBJ1-6 TRBV2 - - TGTGCCAGCAGTGATTTGGGGGCCCAATATAATTCACCCCTCCACTTT CASSDLGAQYNSPLHF
15 TRBJ2-5 TRBV18 - TRBD1 TGTGCCAGCTCACCACAGGGGGCATTAGGAGAGACCCAGTACTTC CASSPQGALGETQYF
15 TRBJ1-1 TRBV15 - TRBD1 TGTGCCACCAGCAGAGTGAAGGGGGCGGGCACTGAAGCTTTCTTT CATSRVKGAGTEAFF
14 TRBJ1-6 TRBV2 few TRBD1 TGTGCCAGCAGCCCAGGGGGCCATAATTCACCCCTCCACTTT CASSPGGHNSPLHF
13 TRBJ2-5 TRBV6-5 - - TGTGCCAGCTCACCTCCAGGGGGGGAGACCCAGTACTTC CASSPPGGETQYF
15 TRBJ1-4 TRBV4-1 once - TGCGCCAGCAGCCAAAGGCACAGGGCTTCTGAAAAACTGTTTTTT CASSQRHRASEKLFF
15 TRBJ2-2 TRBV5-6 - - TGTGCCAGCAGCTTCCGGGCCTCGAACACCGGGGAGCTGTTTTTT CASSFRASNTGELFF
15 TRBJ1-5 TRBV27 - - TGTGCCAGCAGTTTAATGGGAACCTCCAATCAGCCCCAGCATTTT CASSLMGTSNQPQHF
14 TRBJ2-3 TRBV5-1 - TRBD1 TGCGCCAGCAGCCCCAGGGGGCCGGAAGATACGCAGTATTTT CASSPRGPEDTQYF
13 TRBJ1-2 TRBV10-3 - - TGTGCCATCATGACAGGTTTGGGATATGGCTACACCTTC CAIMTGLGYGYTF
14 TRBJ2-5 TRBV7-2 - - TGTGCCAGCAGCCCCTCAGGGTACGAAGAGACCCAGTACTTC CASSPSGYEETQYF
15 TRBJ2-1 TRBV6-5 once - TGTGCCAGCTCCAGGGCCGCGGCTTCCTACAATGAGCAGTTCTTC CASSRAAASYNEQFF
15 TRBJ2-5 TRBV18 - TRBD1 TGTGCCAGCTCACCACCGGGACAGAGACAAGAGACCCAGTACTTC CASSPPGQRQETQYF
15 TRBJ1-2 TRBV6-5 - TRBD1 TGTGCCAGCAGTTACTCAAGACAGGGGGTTAGTGGCTACACCTTC CASSYSRQGVSGYTF
13 TRBJ1-2 TRBV2 - TRBD1 TGTGCCAGCACCGGGACAGGGGGCTATGGCTACACCTTC CASTGTGGYGYTF
12 TRBJ2-6 TRBV6-5 - - TGTGCCAGCGCTGGAGGGGCCAACGTCCTGACTTTC CASAGGANVLTF
11 TRBJ2-2 TRBV2 once - TGTGCCAGCAGTGTAAAAGGGGAGCTGTTTTTT CASSVKGELFF
14 TRBJ1-6 TRBV9 - TRBD1 TGTGCCAGCAGCTCAGGGGGGGTAGGTTCACCCCTCCACTTT CASSSGGVGSPLHF
11 TRBJ1-1 TRBV6-5 once - TGTGCCAGCACCAGGACCTTTGAAGCTTTCTTT CASTRTFEAFF
13 TRBJ2-3 TRBV5-1 - - TGCGCCAGCAGCGGGGGGTCGTCAGATACGCAGTATTTT CASSGGSSDTQYF
11 TRBJ2-1 TRBV7-8 - - TGTGCCAGCAGCCCGTACAATGAGCAGTTCTTC CASSPYNEQFF
17 TRBJ2-1 TRBV29-1 - TRBD1 TGCAGCGTTGGACAACCAGGGACAGGGAGGTCCTACAATGAGCAGTTCTTC CSVGQPGTGRSYNEQFF
10 TRBJ2-7 TRBV20-1 - - TGCAGTGCTAGACACCACGAGCAGTACTTC CSARHHEQYF
13 TRBJ1-4 TRBV30 - - TGTGCCTGGACAAGAACAACTAATGAAAAACTGTTTTTT CAWTRTTNEKLFF
15 TRBJ1-2 TRBV18 - TRBD1 TGTGCCAGCTCACCAAGGACAGGGCTCGATTATGGCTACACCTTC CASSPRTGLDYGYTF
15 TRBJ2-5 TRBV5-1 once TRBD2 TGCGCCAGCAGCTTAGGCCTAGCGGGAGAAGAGACCCAGTACTTC CASSLGLAGEETQYF
11 TRBJ2-5 TRBV6-6 - - TGTGCCAGCAGTCGGTTCGAGACCCAGTACTTC CASSRFETQYF
15 TRBJ2-7 TRBV6-5 - TRBD2 TGTGCCAGCAGTATACTAGCGGGGGACTCCTACGAGCAGTACTTC CASSILAGDSYEQYF
15 TRBJ1-6 TRBV10-3 once TRBD1 TGTGCCATCAGTGGTGACAGGGGATATAATTCACCCCTCCACTTT CAISGDRGYNSPLHF
14 TRBJ1-1 TRBV2 few TRBD1 TGTGCCAGCTCTTCACAGGGGTCCTACACTGAAGCTTTCTTT CASSSQGSYTEAFF
16 TRBJ1-2 TRBV28 once TRBD1 TGTGCCAGCACCTCGCCGGGACAGGTGGTGGGCTATGGCTACACCTTC CASTSPGQVVGYGYTF
15 TRBJ1-2 TRBV2 - - TGTGCCAGCAGTGAGTTGGGACTCAGGGACTATGGCTACACCTTC CASSELGLRDYGYTF
14 TRBJ2-3 TRBV11-3 once TRBD2 TGTGCCAGCAGCAGCCGGACTAGTCCGGATACGCAGTATTTT CASSSRTSPDTQYF
15 TRBJ2-1 TRBV11-2 - - TGTGCCAGCAGCTTATACTCAAGCTCCTACAATGAGCAGTTCTTC CASSLYSSSYNEQFF
16 TRBJ1-5 TRBV19 - TRBD1 TGTGCCAGTAGTACCTACTACAGGGGGACCAATCAGCCCCAGCATTTT CASSTYYRGTNQPQHF